The 11 T cell receptor beta chains presented below share a single source sample, sequenced in a study of T cell changes during pregnancy in multiple sclerosis. Profiled with immunoSEQ multiplex PCR; TCRdb holds only in-frame clones, not every one. The repertoire has roughly 40,000 clones, 91% of them found once; the top ten carry 0.5%. The sequencing here drew on CD4+ T cells from peripheral blood mononuclear cells, taken in the second trimester of pregnancy. Receptors originate from a female donor in good health, enrolled as a control in a pregnancy study.

The chain joins TRBV4-1 to TRBJ1-6; D is uncertain. There are 17 residues in the CDR3. The V end lost 1 base, the J end lost 4 bases, and 14 bases lay between the germline ends. CDR1 MGHRA and CDR2 YSYEKL come from the germline V gene. The CDR3: CASSQVDQPTYNSPLHF. CDR3 coding DNA: TGCGCCAGCAGCCAAGTAGACCAGCCGACTTATAATTCACCCCTCCACTTT.

The chain carries TRBV11-2 and TRBJ2-5; the D gene is possibly TRBD1 (6 bases). Trimming took off 3 bases at V and 5 bases at J, with 19 bases between the two ends. The CDR3 extends over 16 amino acids. Germline CDR1 reads SGHAT; CDR2 reads FQNNGV. The CDR3 DNA sequence: TGTGCCAGCAGCTTGGTGACGACAGGTCTTGGGGAGACCCAGTACTTC. Translation: CASSLVTTGLGETQYF.

The rearrangement uses TRBV11-3 and TRBJ2-5; 8 bases match TRBD1. Per the germline V gene, CDR1 is SGHNT and CDR2 is YENEEA. There are 16 residues in the CDR3. The J segment lost 5 bases and the V segment lost 5 bases, leaving 13 bases of the junction unmatched. In DNA form, the CDR3 reads TGTGCCAGCAGCCCGACAGGGGATGGTTCATGGGAGACCCAGTACTTC. This sequence encodes CASSPTGDGSWETQYF.

J is TRBJ2-5 and V is TRBV28, with 12 bases fitting TRBD2. Germline assignment: CDR1 MDHEN and CDR2 SYDVKM. There are 13 residues in the CDR3. V dropped 6 bases and J dropped 4; count of bases not matched to a gene: 0. The CDR3 DNA follows: TGTGCCAGCAGGACTAGCGGGAGAGAGACCCAGTACTTC. Translating gives CASRTSGRETQYF.

The V and J genes are TRBV27 and TRBJ2-7, with TRBD1 matching 7 bases. In germline, CDR1 is MNHEY, CDR2 SMNVEV (reference sequence). Germline trimming cut 6 bases from V and 3 bases from J; bases unmatched to any gene: 11. The CDR3 loop spans 15 amino acids. CDR3 loop: CASSLRLGQIYEQYF. Here the CDR3 DNA reads TGTGCCAGCAGCCTAAGGTTGGGACAGATCTACGAGCAGTACTTC.

This chain connects TRBV30 to TRBJ1-6, with unresolved D. Germline V CDR1 and CDR2: GTSNPN, SVGIG (reference sequence). Trimming removed 0 bases at V and 10 bases at J, with 13 bases between. The CDR3 contains 14 residues. Here the CDR3 DNA reads TGTGCCTGGAGTGTAACCGGGAAACAGTCACCCCTCCACTTT. Translating it yields CAWSVTGKQSPLHF. The full variable domain, with the rest looked up from reference TRBV30 and TRBJ1-6, is SQTIHQWPATLVQPVGSPLSLECTVEGTSNPNLYWYRQAAGRGLQLLFYSVGIGQISSEVPQNLSASRPQDRQFILSSKKLLLSDSGFYLCAWSVTGKQSPLHFGNGTRLTVT.

The chain links TRBV28 to TRBJ1-3; tentatively, D is TRBD1 (6 bases). With 9 bases removed from V and 3 bases from J, the gap between germline ends came to 12 bases. The CDR3 consists of 13 residues. The V gene's germline CDR1 is MDHEN and CDR2 SYDVKM. The CDR3 DNA follows: TGTGCCAGTACTACAGGGAATGGAAACACCATATATTTT. Translating gives CASTTGNGNTIYF.

This rearrangement joins TRBV19 to TRBJ2-3, with TRBD2 as a possible D gene (5 bases). Trimming took 6 bases from V and 1 from J, leaving 8 bases between them. The CDR3 has 13 residues. Germline lookup yields CDR1 LNHDA and CDR2 SQIVND (reference sequence). This chain's CDR3 is CASRKGGTDTQYF. In DNA, the CDR3 is TGTGCCAGTAGGAAGGGAGGCACAGATACGCAGTATTTT.

The CDR3 protein is CASSKLVAGGSYNEQFF. In DNA, the CDR3 is TGTGCCAGCAGCAAGCTGGTAGCGGGTGGGTCCTACAATGAGCAGTTCTTC. V gene TRBV7-2 combines with J gene TRBJ2-1; 7 positions match TRBD2. Unmatched junction bases numbered 11, after V lost 5 bases and J lost 1 base. Germline V gene lookup returns CDR1 SGHTA and CDR2 FQGNSA. This CDR3 comprises 17 residues.

This sequence joins TRBV5-1 and TRBJ2-1; D may be TRBD2 (6 bases). The V and J ends lost 4 bases and 0 bases respectively, with 8 bases between them. CDR3 size: 14 residues. Germline V gene data show CDR1 as SGHRS and CDR2 as YFSETQ. CDR3 in DNA: TGCGCCAGCAGCCGGGGGAGCTCCTACAATGAGCAGTTCTTC. Translation gives CASSRGSSYNEQFF.

The chain carries TRBV7-3 and TRBJ2-2, with 8 positions matching TRBD2. The CDR3 is 16 residues long. After removal of 1 base from V and 6 bases from J, the junction contained 7 bases not matched to a gene. Germline loops: CDR1 SGHTA, CDR2 FQGTGA. CDR3: CASSLNSLAGPGELFF. The CDR3 region has the DNA TGTGCCAGCAGCTTAAATTCGCTAGCGGGCCCCGGGGAGCTGTTTTTT. Looking up the rest from reference TRBV7-3 and TRBJ2-2 gives the full variable domain: GAGVSQTPSNKVTEKGKYVELRCDPISGHTALYWYRQSLGQGPEFLIYFQGTGAADDSGLPNDRFFAVRPEGSVSTLKIQRTERGDSAVYLCASSLNSLAGPGELFFGEGSRLTVL.